The rows below give T cell receptor beta chains drawn from one sample of a study of blood T cell repertoires in COVID-19. TCRdb's table, derived via immunoSEQ multiplex PCR, lists solely in-frame clones and lacks some. The sample consists of approximately 76,000 clones, roughly four fifths of them appearing once. The sample was peripheral blood. The receptor source for this set is a woman in her sixties or seventies with acute or convalescent COVID-19. CDR3s include the opening cysteine and the closing phenylalanine or tryptophan. D genes are given only for firm matches. Some rows mark clone size as missing; the rest say once, few, many or name a class of expanded clone.

. | TRBJ1-2 | TRBV6-5 | TRBD1 | TGTGCCAGCAGTCCCTTTGGCAGGGGGCTGGGTGGCTACACCTTC | CASSPFGRGLGGYTF
. | TRBJ1-1 | TRBV6-1 | . | TGTGCCAGCAGTGAACGGAGGGTCCAAGCTTTCTTT | CASSERRVQAFF
. | TRBJ1-1 | TRBV11-2 | . | TGTGCCAGCAGCTTAGCAGGGGCTGGGGAAGCTTTCTTT | CASSLAGAGEAFF
. | TRBJ1-5 | TRBV24-1 | TRBD1 | TGTGCCACCAGTGATCGAGGGGGCAGCAATCAGCCCCAGCATTTT | CATSDRGGSNQPQHF
. | TRBJ1-2 | TRBV15 | . | TGTGCCACCAGCAGTGACACCTGGGGACTTGGCTACACCTTC | CATSSDTWGLGYTF
. | TRBJ2-2 | TRBV5-5 | . | TGTGCCAGCGATACCGGGACAACGAACACCGGGGAGCTGTTTTTT | CASDTGTTNTGELFF
. | TRBJ1-3 | TRBV19 | . | TGTGCCAGTCAGGACTCCCCTGGAAACACCATATATTTT | CASQDSPGNTIYF
. | TRBJ2-1 | TRBV6-5 | . | TGTGCCACCCGTTCCAGGTGGCGAGTGGATGAGCAGTTCTTC | CATRSRWRVDEQFF
. | TRBJ1-1 | TRBV11-3 | TRBD1 | TGTGCCAGCAGCCGCACAGGGGGCGGAACTGAAGCTTTCTTT | CASSRTGGGTEAFF
few | TRBJ2-5 | TRBV10-3 | TRBD1 | TGTGCCATCAGTCGGACAGGGCAAGAGACCCAGTACTTC | CAISRTGQETQYF
. | TRBJ1-1 | TRBV19 | TRBD1 | TGTGCCAGTAGTATAGCGACAGGGGCCATGAACACTGAAGCTTTCTTT | CASSIATGAMNTEAFF
. | TRBJ2-1 | TRBV2 | TRBD2 | TGTGCCAGCAGCCTCGGACTAGCGGGGAGTAATGAGCAGTTCTTC | CASSLGLAGSNEQFF
few | TRBJ2-7 | TRBV5-4 | TRBD2 | TGTGCCAGCAGCTTGGTAGGTAGCGGGGCCTACGAGCAGTACTTC | CASSLVGSGAYEQYF
. | TRBJ1-2 | TRBV12-3/TRBV12-4 | . | TGTGCCAGCAGTTTAGGGGAGAACTATGGCTACACCTTC | CASSLGENYGYTF
. | TRBJ2-3 | TRBV9 | TRBD2 | TGTGCCAGCAGCGTAGAGGGGACTACTATGCAGGATACGCAGTATTTT | CASSVEGTTMQDTQYF
. | TRBJ2-3 | TRBV21-1 | . | TGTGCCAGCAGCACCAGGACTAGCGGGGCTATTAGCACAGATACGCAGTATTTT | CASSTRTSGAISTDTQYF
once | TRBJ1-5 | TRBV6-5 | . | TGTGCCAGCACGAGGGGCAATCAGCCCCAGCATTTT | CASTRGNQPQHF
. | TRBJ2-2 | TRBV6-1 | TRBD2 | TGTGCCAGCAGTGGTCCTAGCGGGGCGAACACCGGGGAGCTGTTTTTT | CASSGPSGANTGELFF
. | TRBJ1-2 | TRBV30 | TRBD1 | TGTGCCTGGGACCCTGACAGGGGGCGTGATGGCTACACCTTC | CAWDPDRGRDGYTF
. | TRBJ1-1 | TRBV6-5 | . | TGTGCCAGCAGCCTTAAAGGGGAGAACACTGAAGCTTTCTTT | CASSLKGENTEAFF
. | TRBJ2-3 | TRBV30 | . | TGTGCCTGGAGTGTGCGGGGCTCAGATACGCAGTATTTT | CAWSVRGSDTQYF
. | TRBJ1-5 | TRBV19 | TRBD1 | TGTGCCAGTAGTATTGGACAGGGGGGTCAGCCCCAGCATTTT | CASSIGQGGQPQHF
once | TRBJ1-5 | TRBV10-2 | . | TGCGCCAGCACCGACACTAGCAATCAGCCCCAGCATTTT | CASTDTSNQPQHF
. | TRBJ1-6 | TRBV6-1 | . | TGTGCCAGCAGTGAAAGAGCGTTACTGTCACGCTCTGTCCATAATTCACCCCTCCACTTT | CASSERALLSRSVHNSPLHF
. | TRBJ1-2 | TRBV6-5 | . | TGTGCCAGCAGCGACAGCGTGAACTATGGCTACACCTTC | CASSDSVNYGYTF
. | TRBJ2-3 | TRBV27 | TRBD2 | TGTGCCAGCAGTTTGGGAGCGGGGCGCTCAGATACGCAGTATTTT | CASSLGAGRSDTQYF
. | TRBJ2-5 | TRBV7-3 | . | TGTGCCAGCAGCCCAGGCTTGGACTACCCGAGAGGGACCCAGTACTTC | CASSPGLDYPRGTQYF
. | TRBJ1-2 | TRBV5-6 | TRBD1 | TGTGCCAGCAGCCCCCCGGACAGGGGTTCAAGTTATGGCTACACCTTC | CASSPPDRGSSYGYTF
. | TRBJ1-2 | TRBV11-2 | TRBD1 | TGTGCCAGCAGCTCCAGGGGGCAGAACTATGGCTACACCTTC | CASSSRGQNYGYTF
few | TRBJ2-2 | TRBV30 | TRBD2 | TGTGCCTGGAGTGGACTAGCGGGGGCCCTCAACACCGGGGAGCTGTTTTTT | CAWSGLAGALNTGELFF
. | TRBJ1-6 | TRBV7-9 | TRBD1 | TGTGCCAGCAGGATACAGGGGGCGAGGTCACCCCTCCACTTT | CASRIQGARSPLHF
. | TRBJ1-1 | TRBV3-1/TRBV3-2 | . | TGTGCCAGCAGCCAAGATCGGGGGGGGCCGGGCACTGAAGCTTTCTTT | CASSQDRGGPGTEAFF
. | TRBJ2-5 | TRBV5-4 | TRBD2 | TGTGCCAGCAGCGGCGGGGGGGAAGGGACCCAGTACTTC | CASSGGGEGTQYF
. | TRBJ1-4 | TRBV15 | TRBD1 | TGTGCCACCAGCTCGGACCCCGGGACAGCACATGAAAAACTGTTTTTT | CATSSDPGTAHEKLFF
. | TRBJ1-3 | TRBV2 | . | TGTGCCAGCGGTAGGCCAGGCCTCTCTGGAAACACCATATATTTT | CASGRPGLSGNTIYF
once | TRBJ1-2 | TRBV3-1/TRBV3-2 | . | TGTGCCAGCAGCCAAGACAGGTTGAGTGGCTACACCTTC | CASSQDRLSGYTF
. | TRBJ2-7 | TRBV9 | TRBD2 | TGTGCCAGCAGCGTACTTTCTAGCGGGGGTTTGCACGAGCAGTACTTC | CASSVLSSGGLHEQYF
. | TRBJ2-1 | TRBV6-1 | TRBD1 | TGTGCCAGCAGTGAACGCGGGACAGGGGACTACAATGAGCAGTTCTTC | CASSERGTGDYNEQFF
. | TRBJ1-2 | TRBV14 | TRBD1 | TGTGCCAGCAGCCAAGAGTTTAGAGCCGGGACAGGGGCCCTTCGGGGCTACACCTTC | CASSQEFRAGTGALRGYTF
. | TRBJ1-2 | TRBV19 | . | TGTGCCAGTAGCCCATCCTGGGCCGATAACTATGGCTACACCTTC | CASSPSWADNYGYTF
. | TRBJ1-1 | TRBV10-3 | . | TGTGCCATCGGGCTGATCACGTACACAGGGTTTGGTTTTCGAGGAGCTTTCTTT | CAIGLITYTGFGFRGAFF